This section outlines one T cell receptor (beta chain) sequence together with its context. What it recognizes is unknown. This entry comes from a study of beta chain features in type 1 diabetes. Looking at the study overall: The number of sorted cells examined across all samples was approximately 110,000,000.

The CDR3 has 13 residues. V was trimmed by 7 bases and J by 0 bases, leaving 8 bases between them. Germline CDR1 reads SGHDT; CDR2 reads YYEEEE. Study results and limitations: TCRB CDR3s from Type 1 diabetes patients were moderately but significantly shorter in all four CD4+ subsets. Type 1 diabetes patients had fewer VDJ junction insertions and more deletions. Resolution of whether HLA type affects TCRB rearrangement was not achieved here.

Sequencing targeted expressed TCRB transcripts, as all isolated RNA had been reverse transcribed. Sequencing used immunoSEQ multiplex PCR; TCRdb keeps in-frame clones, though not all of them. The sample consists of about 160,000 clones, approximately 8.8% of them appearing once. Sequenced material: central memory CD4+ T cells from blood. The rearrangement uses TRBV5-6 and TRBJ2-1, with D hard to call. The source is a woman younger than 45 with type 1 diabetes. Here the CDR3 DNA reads TGTGCCAGCGCCGCGAGCTCCTACAATGAGCAGTTCTTC. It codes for CASAASSYNEQFF.